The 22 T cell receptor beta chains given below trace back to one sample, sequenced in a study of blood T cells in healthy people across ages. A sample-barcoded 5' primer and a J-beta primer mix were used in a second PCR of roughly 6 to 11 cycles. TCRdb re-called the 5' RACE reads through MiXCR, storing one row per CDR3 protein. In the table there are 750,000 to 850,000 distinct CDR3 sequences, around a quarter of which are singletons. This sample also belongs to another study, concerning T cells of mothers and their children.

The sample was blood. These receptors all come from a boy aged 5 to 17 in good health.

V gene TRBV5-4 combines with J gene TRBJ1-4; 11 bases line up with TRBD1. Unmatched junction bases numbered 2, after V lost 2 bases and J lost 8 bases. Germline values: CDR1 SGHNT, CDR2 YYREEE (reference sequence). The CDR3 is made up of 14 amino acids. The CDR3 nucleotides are TGTGCCAGCAGCTTCGGACAGGGGGCAGAAAAACTGTTTTTT. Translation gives CASSFGQGAEKLFF.

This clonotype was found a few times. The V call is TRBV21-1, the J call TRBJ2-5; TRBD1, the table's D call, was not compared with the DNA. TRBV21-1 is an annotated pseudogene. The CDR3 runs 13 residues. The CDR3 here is CASTLQGRETQYF. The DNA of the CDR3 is TGTGCCAGCACCCTACAGGGGAGAGAGACCCAGTACTTC.

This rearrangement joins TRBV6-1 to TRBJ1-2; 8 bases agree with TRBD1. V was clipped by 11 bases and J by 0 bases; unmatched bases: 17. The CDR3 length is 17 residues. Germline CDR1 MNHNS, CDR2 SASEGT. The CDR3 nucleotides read TGTGCCTGTTACGGGGAACAGGGGGACTCAGCTAACTATGGCTACACCTTC. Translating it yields CACYGEQGDSANYGYTF.

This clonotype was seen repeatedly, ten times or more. In DNA form, the CDR3 reads TGTGCCAGCAGCAAGTCCCGGAGCCAAGAGACCCAGTACTTC. Its translation is CASSKSRSQETQYF. The V call is TRBV7-2, the J call TRBJ2-5, with D uncertain. From germline, CDR1 is SGHTA and CDR2 FQGNSA. The CDR3 is made up of 14 amino acids. Trimming left V 5 bases short and J 1 base short, with 11 bases between.

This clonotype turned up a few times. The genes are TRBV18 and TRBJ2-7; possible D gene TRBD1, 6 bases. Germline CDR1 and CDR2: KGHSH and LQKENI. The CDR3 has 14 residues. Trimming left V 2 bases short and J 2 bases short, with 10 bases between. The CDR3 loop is CASSPWTAPYEQYF. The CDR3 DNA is TGTGCCAGCTCACCATGGACAGCGCCCTACGAGCAGTACTTC. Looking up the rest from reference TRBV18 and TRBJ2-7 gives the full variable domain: NAGVMQNPRHLVRRRGQEARLRCSPMKGHSHVYWYRQLPEEGLKFMVYLQKENIIDESGMPKERFSAEFPKEGPSILRIQQVVRGDSAAYFCASSPWTAPYEQYFGPGTRLTVT.

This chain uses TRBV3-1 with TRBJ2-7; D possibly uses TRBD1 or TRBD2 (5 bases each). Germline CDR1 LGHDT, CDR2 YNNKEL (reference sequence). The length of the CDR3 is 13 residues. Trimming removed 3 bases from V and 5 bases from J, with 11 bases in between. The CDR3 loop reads CASSQGEGDEQYF. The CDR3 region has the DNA TGTGCCAGCAGCCAGGGAGAAGGGGACGAGCAGTACTTC.

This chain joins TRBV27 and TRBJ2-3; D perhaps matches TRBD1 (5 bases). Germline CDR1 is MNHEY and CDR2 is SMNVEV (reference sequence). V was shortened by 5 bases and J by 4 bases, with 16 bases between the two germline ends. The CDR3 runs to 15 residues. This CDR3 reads CASSLIRDVPDTQYF. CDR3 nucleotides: TGTGCCAGCAGTCTGATCAGGGATGTTCCAGATACGCAGTATTTT.

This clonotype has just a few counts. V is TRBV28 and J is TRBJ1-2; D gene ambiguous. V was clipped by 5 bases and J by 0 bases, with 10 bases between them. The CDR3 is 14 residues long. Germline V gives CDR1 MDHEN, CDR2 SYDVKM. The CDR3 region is CASSPGLPNYGYTF. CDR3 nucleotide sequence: TGTGCCAGCAGTCCAGGATTACCTAACTATGGCTACACCTTC.

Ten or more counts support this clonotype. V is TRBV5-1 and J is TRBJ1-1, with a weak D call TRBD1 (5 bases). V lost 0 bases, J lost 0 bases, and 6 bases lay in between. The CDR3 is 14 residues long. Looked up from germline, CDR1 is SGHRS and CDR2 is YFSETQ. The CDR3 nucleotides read TGCGCCAGCAGCTTGGCAGGGATGAACACTGAAGCTTTCTTT. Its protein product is CASSLAGMNTEAFF.

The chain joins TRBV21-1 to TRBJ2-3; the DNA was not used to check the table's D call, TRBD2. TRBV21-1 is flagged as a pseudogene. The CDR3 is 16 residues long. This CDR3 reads CASSKVERGRTDTQYF. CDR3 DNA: TGTGCCAGCAGCAAAGTCGAGCGGGGACGCACAGATACGCAGTATTTT.

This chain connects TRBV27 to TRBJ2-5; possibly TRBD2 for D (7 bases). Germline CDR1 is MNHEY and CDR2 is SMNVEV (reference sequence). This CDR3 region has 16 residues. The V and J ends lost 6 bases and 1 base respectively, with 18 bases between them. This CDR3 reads CASSHGGGGTQETQYF. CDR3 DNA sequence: TGTGCCAGCAGCCACGGAGGGGGAGGGACCCAAGAGACCCAGTACTTC.

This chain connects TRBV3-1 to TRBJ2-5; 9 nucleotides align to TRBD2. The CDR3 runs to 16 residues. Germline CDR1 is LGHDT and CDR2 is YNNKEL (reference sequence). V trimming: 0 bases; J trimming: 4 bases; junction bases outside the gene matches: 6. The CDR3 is CASSQEAGGGGETQYF. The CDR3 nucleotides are TGTGCCAGCAGCCAAGAGGCTGGCGGGGGGGGAGAGACCCAGTACTTC.

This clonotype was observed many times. The CDR3 region has the DNA TGTGCCAGCAGCCGAGGAAACACCGGGGAGCTGTTTTTT. This sequence encodes CASSRGNTGELFF. This chain connects TRBV5-5 to TRBJ2-2; no definite D call. This CDR3 has 13 amino acids. Trimming shortened V by 4 bases and J by 2 bases, and 6 bases separated the two germline ends. Germline lookup yields CDR1 SGHKS and CDR2 YYEKEE (reference sequence).

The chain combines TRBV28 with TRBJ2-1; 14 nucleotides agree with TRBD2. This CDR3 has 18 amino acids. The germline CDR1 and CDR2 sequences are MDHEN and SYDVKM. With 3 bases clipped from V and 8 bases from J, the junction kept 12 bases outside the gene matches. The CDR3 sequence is CASSFLLGTSGSTDEQFF. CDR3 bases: TGTGCCAGCAGTTTCCTCCTCGGGACTAGCGGGAGTACCGATGAGCAGTTCTTC.

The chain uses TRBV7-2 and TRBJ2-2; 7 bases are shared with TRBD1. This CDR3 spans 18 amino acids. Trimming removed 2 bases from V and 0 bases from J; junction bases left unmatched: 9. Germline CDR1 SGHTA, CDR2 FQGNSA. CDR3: CASSLKGAYRPNTGELFF. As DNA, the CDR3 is TGTGCCAGCAGCTTAAAGGGGGCCTACCGACCGAACACCGGGGAGCTGTTTTTT. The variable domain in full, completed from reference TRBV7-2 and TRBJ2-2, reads GAGVSQSPSNKVTEKGKDVELRCDPISGHTALYWYRQSLGQGLEFLIYFQGNSAPDKSGLPSDRFSAERTGGSVSTLTIQRTQQEDSAVYLCASSLKGAYRPNTGELFFGEGSRLTVL.

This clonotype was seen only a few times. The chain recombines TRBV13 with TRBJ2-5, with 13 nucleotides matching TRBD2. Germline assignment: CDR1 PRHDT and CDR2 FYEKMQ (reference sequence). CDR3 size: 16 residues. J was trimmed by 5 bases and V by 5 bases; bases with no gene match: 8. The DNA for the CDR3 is TGTGCCAGCAGCGCGACCTGGACTAGCGGGAGCGAGACCCAGTACTTC. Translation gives CASSATWTSGSETQYF.

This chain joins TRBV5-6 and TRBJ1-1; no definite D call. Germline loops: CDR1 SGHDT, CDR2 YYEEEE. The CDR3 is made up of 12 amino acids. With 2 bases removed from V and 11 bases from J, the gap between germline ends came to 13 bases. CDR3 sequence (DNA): TGTGCCAGCAGCTTTCAGACCAGAGATGCTTTCTTT. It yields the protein CASSFQTRDAFF.

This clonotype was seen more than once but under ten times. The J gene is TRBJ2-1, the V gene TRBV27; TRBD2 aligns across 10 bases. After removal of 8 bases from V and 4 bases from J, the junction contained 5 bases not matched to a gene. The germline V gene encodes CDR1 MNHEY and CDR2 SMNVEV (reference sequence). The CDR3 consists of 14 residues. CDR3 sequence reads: CASALLAGYNEQFF. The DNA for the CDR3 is TGTGCCAGCGCCCTACTAGCGGGGTACAATGAGCAGTTCTTC.

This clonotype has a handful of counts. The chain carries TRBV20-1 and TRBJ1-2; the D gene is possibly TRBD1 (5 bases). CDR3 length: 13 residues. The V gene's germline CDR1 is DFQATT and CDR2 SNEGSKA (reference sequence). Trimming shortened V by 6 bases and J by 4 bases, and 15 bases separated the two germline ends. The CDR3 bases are TGCAGTGCGAGGGAGGGGAGTAGCTATGGCTACACCTTC. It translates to CSAREGSSYGYTF.

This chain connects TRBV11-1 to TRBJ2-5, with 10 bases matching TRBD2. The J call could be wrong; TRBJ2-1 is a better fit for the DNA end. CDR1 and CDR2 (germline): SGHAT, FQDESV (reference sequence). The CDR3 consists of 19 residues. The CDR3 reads CASSPTPGLAGEGVTEQFF. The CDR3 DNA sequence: TGTGCCAGCAGCCCAACCCCCGGGCTAGCGGGAGAAGGGGTGACTGAGCAGTTCTTC.

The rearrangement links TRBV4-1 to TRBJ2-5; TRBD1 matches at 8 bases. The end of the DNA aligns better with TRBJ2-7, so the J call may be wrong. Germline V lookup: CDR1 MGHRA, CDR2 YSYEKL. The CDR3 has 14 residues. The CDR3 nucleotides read TGCGCCAGCAGCCAAATCGTGACAGGGGACGAGCAGTACTTC. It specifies CASSQIVTGDEQYF.

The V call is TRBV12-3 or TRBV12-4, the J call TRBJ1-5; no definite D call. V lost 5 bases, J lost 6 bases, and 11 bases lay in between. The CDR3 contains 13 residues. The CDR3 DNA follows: TGTGCCAGCAGTCCCGGTATCCTTCAGCCCCAGCATTTT. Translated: CASSPGILQPQHF.